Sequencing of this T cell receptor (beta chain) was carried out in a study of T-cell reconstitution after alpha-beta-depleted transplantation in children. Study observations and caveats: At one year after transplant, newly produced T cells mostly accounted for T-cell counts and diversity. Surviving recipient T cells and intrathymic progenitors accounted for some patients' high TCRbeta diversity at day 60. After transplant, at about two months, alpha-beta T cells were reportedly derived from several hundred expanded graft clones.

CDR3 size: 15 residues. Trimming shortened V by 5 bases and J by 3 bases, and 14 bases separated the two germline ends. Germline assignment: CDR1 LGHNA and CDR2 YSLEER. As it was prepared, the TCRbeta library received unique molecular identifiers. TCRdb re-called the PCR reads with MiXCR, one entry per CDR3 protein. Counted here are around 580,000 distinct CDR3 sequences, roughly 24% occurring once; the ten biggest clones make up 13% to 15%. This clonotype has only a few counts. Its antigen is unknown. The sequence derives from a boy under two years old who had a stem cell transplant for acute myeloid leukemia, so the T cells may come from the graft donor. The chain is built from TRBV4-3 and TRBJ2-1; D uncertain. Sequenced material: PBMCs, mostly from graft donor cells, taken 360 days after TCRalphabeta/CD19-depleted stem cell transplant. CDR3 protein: CASSSLMTGYNEQFF. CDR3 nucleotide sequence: TGCGCCAGCAGCTCCCTAATGACGGGCTACAATGAGCAGTTCTTC.